A single sample gave rise to the 7 T cell receptor beta chains below, sequenced in a study of cytomegalovirus exposure and HLA in healthy donors. A multiplex PCR was run with 60 Vbeta primers and 13 Jbeta primers. TCRdb's table, derived via immunoSEQ multiplex PCR, lists solely in-frame clones and lacks some. The data contain 100,000 to 150,000 clones, over 70% of them singletons. Sample: PBMCs. The receptor source for this set is a middle-aged woman in good health and CMV-seropositive.

This clone was found once. The rearrangement links TRBV18 to TRBJ2-5, with D tentatively TRBD2 (5 bases). CDR1 KGHSH and CDR2 LQKENI come from the germline V gene. This CDR3 is built from 13 residues. Between the trimmed V and J ends, which lost 5 bases and 2 bases, there was a span of 9 bases. CDR3 bases: TGTGCCAGCTCAGCCCAGCGGCAAGAGACCCAGTACTTC. It specifies CASSAQRQETQYF.

The chain couples TRBV2 to TRBJ1-2; 11 bases are a match to TRBD1. The CDR3 consists of 14 residues. Trimming took 6 bases from V and 3 from J; bases not matched to a gene: 3. Germline assignment: CDR1 SNHLY and CDR2 FYNNEI. CDR3 bases: TGTGCCAGCAGAGGGGGACAGGGGGACTATGGCTACACCTTC. The encoded protein is CASRGGQGDYGYTF.

This rearrangement joins TRBV6-5 to TRBJ1-2; perhaps TRBD1 as D (6 bases). V was cut by 2 bases and J by 6 bases, with 7 bases left in between. This CDR3 region has 12 residues. Germline CDR1 and CDR2: MNHEY and SVGAGI. The CDR3 loop reads CASSYTGHGYTF. For the CDR3, the DNA is TGTGCCAGCAGTTACACAGGGCATGGCTACACCTTC.

This clone was counted a single time. The chain employs TRBV29-1 and TRBJ1-1; D uncertain. CDR1 is SQVTM and CDR2 is ANQGSEA in the germline V gene. The CDR3 is 11 amino acids. Trimming took off 4 bases at V and 7 bases at J, with 10 bases between the two ends. The CDR3 DNA sequence: TGCAGCGTTGTCTCGGTACTTGAAGCTTTCTTT. Translated: CSVVSVLEAFF.

The J gene is TRBJ1-5, the V gene TRBV10-3; weak D call: TRBD1 (5 bases). CDR3 length: 13 amino acids. V was cut by 10 bases and J by 0 bases, with 10 bases left in between. The V gene's germline CDR1 is ENHRY and CDR2 SYGVKD. The CDR3, as DNA: TGTGCCAACAGACAGAATAGCAATCAGCCCCAGCATTTT. The encoded protein is CANRQNSNQPQHF.

This clone was counted between two and nine times. The rearrangement uses TRBV7-2 and TRBJ1-1; 11 bases are a match to TRBD1. Germline CDR1 and CDR2: SGHTA and FQGNSA. The CDR3 consists of 16 residues. Trimming removed 3 bases from V and 5 bases from J; junction bases left unmatched: 8. The CDR3 sequence is CASSFRQGQGVTEAFF. CDR3 in DNA: TGTGCCAGCAGCTTTCGCCAGGGACAGGGGGTAACTGAAGCTTTCTTT.

The chain has TRBV4-1 and TRBJ2-7, with D possibly matching TRBD1 (6 bases). The CDR3 runs to 13 residues. With 9 bases removed from V and 3 bases from J, the gap between germline ends came to 15 bases. The V gene's germline CDR1 is MGHRA and CDR2 YSYEKL. The CDR3 DNA reads TGCGCCAGTGCGACAGGACGAAACTACGAGCAGTACTTC. Residues: CASATGRNYEQYF.